Listed below are T cell receptor beta chains from one sample, sequenced in a study of cytomegalovirus exposure and HLA in healthy donors. The data were produced by immunoSEQ multiplex PCR, yet TCRdb's version contains in-frame clones alone and is incomplete. The sample yields 100,000 to 150,000 clones, around 86% seen once. Sequencing input: PBMCs. These receptors were collected from a young woman in good health and CMV-seronegative. The CDR3 runs from the conserved cysteine through the conserved F or W. D genes are given only for firm matches. The size field is filled for only some rows; it gives once, few, many or a size class.

>-|-|TRBV15|TRBJ1-2
CATSRGVGGHYGYTF
TGTGCCACCAGCAGAGGGGTGGGGGGTCACTATGGCTACACCTTC
>TRBD2|-|TRBV30|TRBJ2-7
CAWGNYGREGYEQYF
TGTGCCTGGGGGAATTATGGGCGGGAGGGCTACGAGCAGTACTTC
>-|-|TRBV21-1|TRBJ2-5
CASRDRGLQETQYF
TGTGCCAGCAGGGACAGGGGGCTCCAAGAGACCCAGTACTTC
>-|-|TRBV5-1|TRBJ1-1
CASSSQGGGGTEAFF
TGCGCCAGCAGCTCCCAGGGAGGGGGGGGTACTGAAGCTTTCTTT
>-|once|TRBV19|TRBJ1-2
CASSQNDRYTF
TGTGCCAGTAGTCAGAACGATCGCTACACCTTC
>-|-|TRBV5-1|TRBJ1-1
CASNFEGLNTEAFF
TGCGCCAGCAACTTTGAGGGATTAAACACTGAAGCTTTCTTT
>TRBD2|once|TRBV27|TRBJ2-1
CASSFLAGGNEQFF
TGTGCCAGCAGCTTTCTAGCGGGAGGGAACGAGCAGTTCTTC
>TRBD1|-|TRBV6-5|TRBJ2-7
CASSYSSGQGAPEQYF
TGTGCCAGCAGTTACTCTTCTGGACAGGGGGCGCCCGAGCAGTACTTC
>TRBD1|-|TRBV27|TRBJ2-6
CASSPQVQGALGANVLTF
TGTGCCAGCAGCCCGCAGGTACAGGGGGCGCTTGGGGCCAACGTCCTGACTTTC
>-|-|TRBV18|TRBJ1-1
CASSPDSNTEAFF
TGTGCCAGCTCACCAGACAGTAACACTGAAGCTTTCTTT
>TRBD1|-|TRBV27|TRBJ2-7
CASREFSGQGLYEQYF
TGTGCCAGCAGGGAATTTTCGGGACAGGGTTTGTACGAGCAGTACTTC
>TRBD1|-|TRBV4-2|TRBJ2-2
CASSHSGQGDGELFF
TGTGCCAGCAGCCATTCCGGACAGGGGGACGGGGAGCTGTTTTTT
>-|-|TRBV29-1|TRBJ1-1
CSVFPPIRAPHGNTEAFF
TGCAGCGTTTTTCCACCAATCAGAGCGCCCCACGGGAACACTGAAGCTTTCTTT
>-|-|TRBV30|TRBJ2-7
CAWSVPGRVSDEQYF
TGTGCCTGGAGTGTACCAGGCAGGGTGAGCGACGAGCAGTACTTC
>TRBD2|-|TRBV14|TRBJ2-1
CASSPSGSSYNEQFF
TGTGCCAGCAGCCCTAGCGGGAGCTCCTACAATGAGCAGTTCTTC
>-|-|TRBV23-1|TRBJ2-7
CASSPRGEQYF
TGCGCCAGCAGTCCCCGGGGCGAGCAGTACTTC
>TRBD2|-|TRBV6-1|TRBJ2-5
CASSGRLETQYF
TGTGCCAGTAGCGGGAGACTAGAGACCCAGTACTTC
>-|-|TRBV7-9|TRBJ2-3
CASSLVEAGPRGTQYF
TGTGCCAGCAGCTTAGTCGAGGCGGGACCTAGGGGTACGCAGTATTTT
>TRBD1|-|TRBV19|TRBJ1-5
CASSLGTGGPYSNQPQHF
TGTGCCAGTAGTCTCGGGACAGGGGGCCCTTATAGCAATCAGCCCCAGCATTTT
>-|-|TRBV4-1|TRBJ1-2
CASSQDQIGGGYGYTF
TGCGCCAGCAGCCAAGATCAGATAGGGGGGGGCTATGGCTACACCTTC
>TRBD2|-|TRBV4-1|TRBJ2-5
CASSQGTGLGRAVETQYF
TGCGCCAGCAGCCAAGGGACCGGCCTCGGGAGGGCGGTAGAGACCCAGTACTTC
>-|-|TRBV5-1|TRBJ1-2
CATLDAEGGYTF
TGCGCCACTCTGGACGCGGAGGGAGGCTACACCTTC
>-|-|TRBV2|TRBJ2-2
CASSARRGSTGELFF
TGTGCCAGCAGTGCCCGCAGGGGATCCACCGGGGAGCTGTTTTTT
>-|-|TRBV5-1|TRBJ2-7
CASSPGGAGAYEQYF
TGCGCCAGCAGCCCTGGGGGGGCAGGGGCCTACGAGCAGTACTTC
>-|-|TRBV30|TRBJ2-1
CAWSKGDSPYNEQFF
TGTGCCTGGAGTAAAGGGGATTCGCCCTACAATGAGCAGTTCTTC
>-|-|TRBV20-1|TRBJ2-7
CSAYSNEQYF
TGCAGTGCCTACAGTAACGAGCAGTACTTC
>TRBD1|-|TRBV27|TRBJ1-5
CASSGTVVQPQHF
TGTGCCAGCAGCGGGACAGTGGTTCAGCCCCAGCATTTT
>-|-|TRBV11-2|TRBJ2-5
CASRGTLQETQYF
TGTGCCAGCAGAGGGACACTCCAAGAGACCCAGTACTTC
>-|-|TRBV19|TRBJ1-5
CASSSQGGSNQPQHF
TGTGCCAGTAGCTCTCAGGGAGGAAGCAATCAGCCCCAGCATTTT
>TRBD1|-|TRBV11-3|TRBJ2-7
CASSLPGTGGHEQYF
TGTGCCAGCAGCCTACCCGGGACAGGGGGCCACGAGCAGTACTTC
>-|-|TRBV27|TRBJ2-6
CASSYRGSGANVLTF
TGTGCCAGCAGTTATCGGGGCTCTGGGGCCAACGTCCTGACTTTC
>TRBD1|-|TRBV19|TRBJ1-2
CASTQGYYGYTF
TGTGCCTCAACACAGGGGTACTATGGCTACACCTTC
>TRBD1|-|TRBV2|TRBJ1-4
CASENRGLDEKLFF
TGTGCCAGCGAGAACAGGGGGCTTGATGAAAAACTGTTTTTT
>TRBD1|-|TRBV5-1|TRBJ1-2
CASSRTGSAYGYTF
TGCGCCAGCAGCCGGACAGGGTCGGCCTATGGCTACACCTTC
>TRBD1|-|TRBV19|TRBJ2-5
CASNDRGDQETQYF
TGTGCCAGTAATGACAGGGGGGACCAAGAGACCCAGTACTTC
>-|-|TRBV5-4|TRBJ2-1
CASSLAVNEQFF
TGTGCCAGCAGCTTGGCCGTCAATGAGCAGTTCTTC
>-|once|TRBV6-5|TRBJ2-6
CASSSGVGGANVLTF
TGTGCCAGCAGCTCAGGGGTGGGCGGGGCCAACGTCCTGACTTTC
>-|-|TRBV7-7|TRBJ1-1
CASSLVRLVLGEVDTEAFF
TGTGCTAGCAGCTTAGTACGTCTAGTTCTTGGGGAGGTGGACACTGAAGCTTTCTTT
>-|-|TRBV27|TRBJ1-2
CASSPGPAGHFGYGYTF
TGTGCCAGCAGCCCCGGCCCGGCAGGGCACTTTGGCTATGGCTACACCTTC
>-|-|TRBV5-6|TRBJ1-5
CASSFGGQPQHF
TGTGCCAGCAGCTTCGGGGGTCAGCCCCAGCATTTT
>-|once|TRBV2|TRBJ1-3
CASSEGPGTGNTIYF
TGTGCCAGCAGTGAAGGGCCAGGTACTGGAAACACCATATATTTT
>-|-|TRBV6-5|TRBJ1-3
CASRMTVGNTIYF
TGTGCCAGCAGAATGACTGTCGGAAACACCATATATTTT
>-|once|TRBV2|TRBJ1-2
CASSADTLYGYTF
TGTGCCAGCAGTGCGGACACCCTCTATGGCTACACCTTC
>TRBD1|-|TRBV7-3|TRBJ1-1
CASSPTGANTEAFF
TGTGCCAGCAGCCCTACAGGGGCGAACACTGAAGCTTTCTTT
>TRBD1|-|TRBV9|TRBJ1-2
CASRGQGAGYGYTF
TGTGCCAGCAGGGGACAGGGGGCCGGCTATGGCTACACCTTC
>-|-|TRBV7-9|TRBJ2-1
CASRSGQASEQFF
TGTGCCAGCAGGTCAGGACAAGCAAGTGAGCAGTTCTTC
>-|-|TRBV14|TRBJ2-7
CASSHQASGYEQYF
TGTGCCAGCAGCCATCAGGCTTCAGGTTACGAGCAGTACTTC
>-|-|TRBV2|TRBJ2-5
CASTMGGAKETQYF
TGTGCCAGCACCATGGGAGGAGCAAAAGAGACCCAGTACTTC